This TCR beta chain derives from a study of cytomegalovirus exposure and HLA in healthy donors. Study details: Unique TCRs from HLA-typed donors, roughly 89 million of them, were held in an early data release. Broader study findings: In an earlier analysis, in fewer than 700 donors, most V segments appeared productive either ~90% or ~30% of the time.

Donors were ostensibly healthy at sampling, although undocumented immune exposures were probable. As to this clone: Its antigen is still unknown.

The PCR used 60 Vbeta and 13 Jbeta primers. Sequencing used immunoSEQ multiplex PCR; TCRdb keeps in-frame clones, though not all of them. The top ten clones hold about 0.6% of a sample with 200,000 to 250,000 clones, almost 85% of them seen once. The sequencing sample was made of PBMCs. The clonotype was recovered from a woman in her 40s in good health and CMV-seronegative.

Here the CDR3 reads CASSLGLVARTGGTDTQYF. CDR3 sequence (DNA): TGTGCCAGCAGCTTAGGTTTGGTGGCGCGGACAGGGGGCACAGATACGCAGTATTTT. V and J are TRBV7-9 and TRBJ2-3; TRBD1 matches 9 bases. This CDR3 has 19 residues. The V and J ends lost 1 base and 1 base, in that order; junction bases with no gene match: 12. Germline assignment: CDR1 SEHNR and CDR2 FQNEAQ (reference sequence).